A single sample is the source of the 19 T cell receptor beta chains below, sequenced in a study of blood T cells in healthy people across ages. PCR was performed a second time for about 6 to 12 cycles using a sample-barcoded 5' primer and a J-beta primer mix. MiXCR, applied by TCRdb to the 5' RACE reads, yields one record per CDR3 protein. The table lists about 800,000 distinct CDR3 sequences, approximately 25% of them singletons, with approximately 4% in the top ten. The data also belong to a second study, concerning T cells of mothers and their children.

Sequenced input: blood. The receptor set was obtained from a boy between 10 and 17 years old in good health.

In its sample, this clonotype was seen a few times. The V gene is TRBV15, the J gene TRBJ2-3; TRBD2 might be the D (5 bases). V lost 0 bases and J lost 2, with 12 bases in between. The germline gives CDR1 LNHNV, CDR2 YYDKDF (reference sequence). CDR3 length equals 16 residues. The chain's CDR3 is CATSRDADSFTDTQYF. Written as DNA, the CDR3 is TGTGCCACCAGCAGAGATGCGGACTCCTTCACAGATACGCAGTATTTT.

This clonotype has a count of ten or more. This chain links TRBV11-2 with TRBJ2-4; either TRBD1 or TRBD2 may supply D (6 bases each). This CDR3 has 16 amino acids. V lost 5 bases and J 4 bases, leaving 18 bases between the germline ends. CDR1 is SGHAT, CDR2 FQNNGV, per germline. The CDR3: CASSRDNLGGKNIQYF. The CDR3, as DNA: TGTGCCAGCAGCAGAGACAATTTAGGGGGGAAAAACATTCAGTACTTC.

A few counts support this clonotype. The chain couples TRBV25-1 to TRBJ2-5; 8 bases line up with TRBD1. The J call is uncertain, as TRBJ2-7 better fits the DNA end. Per germline, CDR1 MGHDK and CDR2 SYGVNS. The CDR3 runs 14 residues. DNA of the CDR3: TGTGCCAGCAGTGATACAGGGGGGCCCTACGAGCAGTACTTC. This translates into CASSDTGGPYEQYF.

The chain combines TRBV5-1 with TRBJ2-1; D is unclear. This CDR3 spans 12 amino acids. The germline CDR1 and CDR2 sequences are SGHRS and YFSETQ. V was trimmed by 4 bases and J by 7 bases, leaving 9 bases between them. CDR3 residues: CASSRNGNEQFF. The CDR3 DNA sequence: TGCGCCAGCAGCCGGAATGGGAATGAGCAGTTCTTC.

The CDR3 nucleotides are TGTGCCAGCAGCCAATCCGCAGGGTCTGGAAACACCATATATTTT. It is translated as CASSQSAGSGNTIYF. V is TRBV16 and J is TRBJ1-3; D is perhaps TRBD1 (5 bases). CDR1 KGHSY and CDR2 FQNENV come from the germline V gene. Trimming shortened V by 0 bases and J by 1 base, and 7 bases separated the two germline ends. This CDR3 spans 15 amino acids.

The chain couples TRBV9 to TRBJ2-4; weak D call: TRBD2 (5 bases). CDR3 length equals 13 residues. Germline CDR1 SGDLS, CDR2 YYNGEE. V lost 7 bases to trimming and J lost 5 bases, with 13 bases between them. CDR3 amino acids: CASAAGVENIQYF. The CDR3 DNA reads TGTGCCAGCGCTGCCGGGGTTGAAAACATTCAGTACTTC.

The chain carries TRBV4-3 and TRBJ1-1; 9 bases are shared with TRBD1. The CDR3 covers 14 residues. Germline V gene lookup returns CDR1 LGHNA and CDR2 YSLEER. V lost 5 bases, J lost 5 bases, and 6 bases stayed unmatched. The CDR3 region is CASSTDRGQTEAFF. As DNA, the CDR3 is TGCGCCAGCAGCACGGACAGGGGTCAGACTGAAGCTTTCTTT.

This clonotype appeared a few times. J is TRBJ2-6 and V is TRBV29-1; possible D gene TRBD1, 7 bases. Germline CDR1 and CDR2: SQVTM and ANQGSEA. The CDR3 totals 20 residues. Between the trimmed V and J ends, which lost 0 bases and 0 bases, there was a span of 21 bases. CDR3 coding DNA: TGCAGCGTTGAAGATGGAATTAGGAGGGGGCTCAGCTCTGGGGCCAACGTCCTGACTTTC. Translated: CSVEDGIRRGLSSGANVLTF. The full variable domain, with the rest looked up from reference TRBV29-1 and TRBJ2-6, is SAVISQKPSRDICQRGTSLTIQCQVDSQVTMMFWYRQQPGQSLTLIATANQGSEATYESGFVIDKFPISRPNLTFSTLTVSNMSPEDSSIYLCSVEDGIRRGLSSGANVLTFGAGSRLTVL.

The rearrangement joins TRBV20-1 to TRBJ2-7; D not resolved. The CDR3 sequence is 14 residues long. Looked up from germline, CDR1 is DFQATT and CDR2 is SNEGSKA (reference sequence). V lost 0 bases, J lost 0 bases, and 9 bases lay in between. The DNA for the CDR3 is TGCAGTGCTAGAGATCGTGTCGGCTCCTACGAGCAGTACTTC. The encoded protein is CSARDRVGSYEQYF.

In this sample, this clonotype turned up a few times. V is TRBV18 and J is TRBJ2-7; D tentatively fits TRBD1 or TRBD2 (6 bases each). Germline V gene sequence: CDR1 KGHSH, CDR2 LQKENI. The CDR3 totals 16 residues. Trimming stripped 3 bases from V and 3 bases from J, with 18 bases between. CDR3 coding DNA: TGTGCCAGCTCACCGGGGGGAGCGGACAGAGGCTACGAGCAGTACTTC. Amino acid sequence: CASSPGGADRGYEQYF.

The CDR3 bases are TGTGCCAGCGGGGATATGACGACTCCCTCTTTCTTT. It encodes CASGDMTTPSFF. The J gene is TRBJ1-1, the V gene TRBV27; unclear D gene. The CDR3 spans 12 residues. V was cut by 8 bases and J by 12 bases, with 19 bases left in between. Per germline, CDR1 MNHEY and CDR2 SMNVEV (reference sequence).

The chain links TRBV4-2 to TRBJ2-1, with TRBD2 matching over 14 bases. The V and J ends lost 4 bases and 8 bases, in that order; junction bases with no gene match: 4. The V gene's germline CDR1 is LGHNA and CDR2 YNFKEQ. CDR3 length: 15 amino acids. The DNA of the CDR3 is TGTGCCAGCAGCCTGGGGACTAGCGGGAGTGATGAGCAGTTCTTC. Translating gives CASSLGTSGSDEQFF.

The chain couples TRBV6-1 to TRBJ1-2; a weak D match, TRBD1 (5 bases). The length of the CDR3 is 14 residues. V was trimmed by 4 bases and J by 3 bases, leaving 12 bases between them. CDR1 and CDR2 (germline): MNHNS, SASEGT. The CDR3 DNA follows: TGTGCCAGCAGTGCGGTAGGGGCGGACTATGGCTACACCTTC. The encoded protein is CASSAVGADYGYTF.

On this clonotype: A read error may account for a junction end that differs from germline. The gene calls are TRBV28 and TRBJ1-5, with D maybe TRBD1 (5 bases). The CDR3 is 12 residues long. The germline CDR1 and CDR2 sequences are MDHEN and SYDVKM. CDR3 nucleotide sequence: TGTGCCAGCGGGGGTTGGAATCAACCCCAGCATTTT. It yields the protein CASGGWNQPQHF. Complete variable domain (other parts from reference TRBV28 and TRBJ1-5): DVKVTQSSRYLVKRTGEKVFLECVQDMDHENMFWYRQDPGLGLRLIYFSYDVKMKEKGDIPEGYSVSREKKERFSLILESASTNQTSMYLCASGGWNQPQHFGDGTRLSIL.

The chain carries TRBV7-6 and TRBJ2-1; possible D gene TRBD1, 6 bases. Trimming took 5 bases from V and 2 from J, leaving 16 bases between them. The germline CDR1 and CDR2 sequences are SGHVS and FNYEAQ. The CDR3 covers 16 residues. For the CDR3, the DNA is TGTGCCAGCAGCCCCACGACCCAGGGGCCCTACAATGAGCAGTTCTTC. Translated, it gives CASSPTTQGPYNEQFF. Based on the CDR3 plus reference TRBV7-6 and TRBJ2-1, the full variable domain is GAGVSQSPRYKVTKRGQDVALRCDPISGHVSLYWYRQALGQGPEFLTYFNYEAQQDKSGLPNDRFSAERPEGSISTLTIQRTEQRDSAMYRCASSPTTQGPYNEQFFGPGTRLTVL.

This chain uses TRBV6-1 with TRBJ2-7; the match to TRBD2 covers 10 bases. J lost 4 bases, V lost 1 base, and 4 bases had no gene match. The CDR3 extends over 15 amino acids. Germline lookup yields CDR1 MNHNS and CDR2 SASEGT. The CDR3 bases are TGTGCCAGCAGTGAAGGGACTAGCGGTGTTTACGAGCAGTACTTC. This sequence encodes CASSEGTSGVYEQYF.

In this sample, this clonotype turned up a few times. The chain combines TRBV7-9 with TRBJ2-6, with TRBD1 matching over 7 bases. From germline, CDR1 is SEHNR and CDR2 FQNEAQ (reference sequence). V trimming: 5 bases; J trimming: 0 bases; junction bases outside the gene matches: 4. There are 16 residues in the CDR3. Here the CDR3 DNA reads TGTGCCAGCAGCAAGGGACAGAACTCTGGGGCCAACGTCCTGACTTTC. Protein sequence: CASSKGQNSGANVLTF. The variable domain in full, completed from reference TRBV7-9 and TRBJ2-6, reads DTGVSQNPRHKITKRGQNVTFRCDPISEHNRLYWYRQTLGQGPEFLTYFQNEAQLEKSRLLSDRFSAERPKGSFSTLEIQRTEQGDSAMYLCASSKGQNSGANVLTFGAGSRLTVL.

The chain links TRBV29-1 to TRBJ2-5; 8 bases match TRBD1. This CDR3 is built from 14 residues. Trimming took 3 bases from V and 0 from J; bases not matched to a gene: 3. Germline-derived CDR1 and CDR2 are SQVTM and ANQGSEA. The CDR3 DNA is TGCAGCGTTGATTCAGGGGGCGACCAAGAGACCCAGTACTTC. The encoded protein is CSVDSGGDQETQYF.

This clonotype was counted at least ten times. CDR3 in DNA: TGTGCCAGCAGCGTCAGCGGGGGGTTAGTCTACGAGCAGTACTTC. It encodes CASSVSGGLVYEQYF. The rearrangement uses TRBV12-3 or TRBV12-4 and TRBJ2-5; 9 nucleotides match TRBD2. TRBJ2-7 explains the end of the DNA better; the J call may be wrong. The CDR3 totals 15 residues.